Here is one TCR beta chain with its context. The protocol was immunoSEQ multiplex PCR, while the TCRdb copy is restricted to in-frame clones and leaves out a portion. Altogether around 68,000 clones are present, approximately 89% being singletons, with the ten largest covering roughly 1%. This sample stems from a study of OX40 agonist ivuxolimab in advanced cancers. Researchers took blood at baseline, on cycle 4 day 1, and on cycle 7 day 1. This TCR was sampled from an adult with an advanced solid tumor such as melanoma, head and neck, liver or kidney cancer. The sample was CD4+ or CD8+ T cells sorted from blood, taken in a trial of the OX40 agonist ivuxolimab.

In nucleotides, the CDR3 is TGTGCCAGTAGGGGTCACAGGGTAGACAATGAGCAGTTCTTC. Amino acids: CASRGHRVDNEQFF. This sequence joins TRBV19 and TRBJ2-1, with D perhaps matching TRBD1 (6 bases). The CDR3 is made up of 14 amino acids. The germline V and J ends were trimmed by 6 bases and 5 bases, with 14 bases remaining between them. Germline V gives CDR1 LNHDA, CDR2 SQIVND (reference sequence).